Below are 13 T cell receptor beta chains sequenced from a single sample in a study of type 1 and type 2 diabetes patients. PCR was run on genomic DNA. A primer set of 30 forward and 13 reverse primers amplified the CDR3. In TCRdb, the multiplex PCR reads were re-called with MiXCR into one record per CDR3 protein. The table lists around 300,000 distinct CDR3 sequences, around 47% of them singletons. Sequencing input: peripheral blood mononuclear cells (PBMCs). The receptors shown here come from a man younger than 35 with type 2 diabetes.

V and J are TRBV11-2 and TRBJ1-6, with D possibly being TRBD1 (6 bases). This CDR3 comprises 14 residues. Trimming removed 4 bases from V and 7 bases from J, with 11 bases in between. Germline V lookup: CDR1 SGHAT, CDR2 FQNNGV. Written as DNA, the CDR3 is TGTGCCAGCAGCTCCTGGACAGAGAATTCACCCCTCCACTTT. This sequence encodes CASSSWTENSPLHF.

Worth noting for this clonotype: Being one base from a much bigger clone, this may be a read error. The genes are TRBV6-4 and TRBJ2-5; 7 bases fit TRBD2. CDR3 length equals 13 residues. Germline V CDR1 and CDR2: MRHNA, SNTAGT. CDR3 sequence reads: CASSGREQEAQYF. Written as DNA, the CDR3 is TGTGCCAGCAGTGGGCGGGAGCAAGAGGCCCAGTACTTC.

The chain is built from TRBV29-1 and TRBJ2-7; no definite D call. Germline-derived CDR1 and CDR2 are SQVTM and ANQGSEA. CDR3 length: 13 amino acids. Deletions cut 5 bases from V and 3 bases from J, with 14 bases between. CDR3 in DNA: TGCAGCGTTCAAGGGCCGGCCGGCTACGAGCAGTACTTC. This codes for CSVQGPAGYEQYF.

This sequence joins TRBV15 and TRBJ2-3, with D uncertain. The CDR3 contains 12 residues. Germline assignment: CDR1 LNHNV and CDR2 YYDKDF (reference sequence). Trimming shortened V by 1 base and J by 7 bases, and 6 bases separated the two germline ends. As DNA, the CDR3 is TGTGCCACCAGCAGAGTTTATAATACGCAGTATTTT. Amino acids: CATSRVYNTQYF. The whole variable domain, remainder taken from reference TRBV15 and TRBJ2-3, is DAMVIQNPRYQVTQFGKPVTLSCSQTLNHNVMYWYQQKSSQAPKLLFHYYDKDFNNEADTPDNFQSRRPNTSFCFLDIRSPGLGDTAMYLCATSRVYNTQYFGPGTRLTVL.

This clonotype was detected only a few times. V and J are TRBV6-6 and TRBJ2-5; a possible D gene is TRBD1 (6 bases). This CDR3 comprises 16 residues. Trimming shortened V by 10 bases and J by 4 bases, and 25 bases separated the two germline ends. From germline, CDR1 is MNHNY and CDR2 SVGAGI (reference sequence). The CDR3 is CATQVWGNRAGETQYF. The CDR3 coding sequence is TGTGCCACCCAAGTTTGGGGTAACAGGGCAGGAGAGACCCAGTACTTC.

This clonotype was seen ten or more times. The gene calls are TRBV24-1 and TRBJ2-5; possibly TRBD2 for D (6 bases). Trimming took off 4 bases at V and 7 bases at J, with 15 bases between the two ends. The CDR3 totals 14 residues. Germline V gene data show CDR1 as KGHDR and CDR2 as SFDVKD. The CDR3 DNA follows: TGTGCCACCAGTGACCCTTTCAGTAGCGGGACCCAGTACTTC. It encodes CATSDPFSSGTQYF.

The chain links TRBV28 to TRBJ2-7; possibly TRBD2 for D (6 bases). TRBJ2-3 explains the end of the DNA better; the J call may be wrong. The CDR3 contains 16 residues. Germline CDR1 MDHEN, CDR2 SYDVKM. This CDR3 reads CASSFGGGNARGTQYF. CDR3 DNA sequence: TGTGCCAGCAGTTTCGGGGGTGGGAACGCAAGAGGTACGCAGTATTTT.

Only a few counts were recorded for this clonotype. The chain couples TRBV12-3 or TRBV12-4 to TRBJ1-1; D gene ambiguous. Trimming removed 3 bases at V and 1 base at J, with 6 bases between. The CDR3 totals 13 residues. For the CDR3, the DNA is TGTGCCAGCAGTTTCCGCCCGAACACTGAAGCTTTCTTT. This gives the protein CASSFRPNTEAFF.

Remarks on this clonotype: A much larger clone lies one base from this, so it may be a read error. V is TRBV6-6 and J is TRBJ2-1, with D perhaps matching TRBD1 or TRBD2 (5 bases each). CDR1 and CDR2 from the germline V gene are MNHNY and SVGAGI (reference sequence). This CDR3 spans 13 amino acids. The CDR3, as DNA: TGTGCCAGCACTTGGGGGAACTACAATAAGCAGTTCTTC. Translating gives CASTWGNYNKQFF.

This clonotype appeared a few times. The rearrangement uses TRBV4-1 and TRBJ1-1; D is ambiguous. V was clipped by 5 bases and J by 12 bases, with 19 bases between them. There are 13 residues in the CDR3. Per germline, CDR1 MGHRA and CDR2 YSYEKL. The CDR3 protein is CASSARLQETPFF. DNA for the CDR3: TGCGCCAGCAGCGCCCGGTTGCAGGAGACCCCTTTCTTT.

The chain links TRBV15 to TRBJ2-7; possible D gene TRBD2, 6 bases. Trimming took 2 bases from V and 7 from J, leaving 18 bases between them. Germline loops: CDR1 LNHNV, CDR2 YYDKDF (reference sequence). The CDR3 is 15 amino acids. CDR3 amino acids: CATSRSRGGVGEQYF. CDR3 sequence (DNA): TGTGCCACCAGCAGATCCCGAGGAGGGGTTGGTGAGCAGTACTTC.

The chain couples TRBV6-6 to TRBJ2-7; D is uncertain. The CDR3 totals 13 residues. Germline V CDR1 and CDR2: MNHNY, SVGAGI (reference sequence). Trimming removed 2 bases at V and 7 bases at J, with 12 bases between. The CDR3 is CASSYPEDGEQYF. CDR3 nucleotides: TGTGCCAGCAGTTACCCCGAGGACGGGGAGCAGTACTTC.

This clonotype was counted between two and nine times. J is TRBJ2-7 and V is TRBV6-1; tentatively, D is TRBD1 (7 bases). From germline, CDR1 is MNHNS and CDR2 SASEGT. V was pared by 7 bases and J by 3 bases, with 16 bases between. CDR3 size: 14 residues. The CDR3 DNA follows: TGTGCCAGCACGGGTATGCAGGGGGGCTACGAGCAGTACTTC. Encoded protein: CASTGMQGGYEQYF.